The 5 T cell receptor beta chains given below trace back to one sample, sequenced in a study of beta chain features in type 1 diabetes. Their recognized antigens are unknown. What was sequenced were expressed TCRB transcripts, since all of the isolated RNA had been reverse transcribed. The assay was immunoSEQ multiplex PCR, and TCRdb's table has in-frame clones only and misses some. Here the sample spans more than 300,000 clones, 9.6% being singletons. Study-level findings and limits: Type 1 diabetes patients had moderately but significantly shorter TCRB CDR3s in all four CD4+ subsets.

The sample consisted of central memory CD4+ T cells from blood. The receptor source for this set is a man in his thirties or forties with type 1 diabetes.

On this clone: Since a much larger clone is just one base distant, this may be a read error. Other DNA sequences in this specimen translate into the identical CDR3. The rearrangement joins TRBV28 to TRBJ1-1; D call uncertain. V lost 6 bases, J lost 2 bases, and 4 bases lay in between. Looked up from germline, CDR1 is MDHEN and CDR2 is SYDVKM. The CDR3 loop spans 11 amino acids. CDR3 protein: CASRRNTEAFF. CDR3 coding DNA: TGTGCCAGCAGACGAAACACTGAAGCTTTCTTT.

This clone was seen more than once but under ten times. The rearrangement links TRBV7-2 to TRBJ2-7, with D perhaps TRBD1 or TRBD2 (7 bases each). CDR3 length: 11 residues. Trimming removed 5 bases from V and 12 bases from J, with 14 bases in between. CDR1 is SGHTA, CDR2 FQGNSA, per germline. CDR3 residues: CASSQGGDRYF. The DNA of the CDR3 is TGTGCCAGCAGCCAGGGGGGGGACAGGTACTTC. The full variable domain, rest sourced from reference TRBV7-2 and TRBJ2-7, is GAGVSQSPSNKVTEKGKDVELRCDPISGHTALYWYRQSLGQGLEFLIYFQGNSAPDKSGLPSDRFSAERTGGSVSTLTIQRTQQEDSAVYLCASSQGGDRYFGPGTRLTVT.

This clone was detected a few times. This chain joins TRBV29-1 and TRBJ2-1; 7 bases agree with TRBD1. V gave up 4 bases and J gave up 5 bases; unmatched junction bases: 8. The germline V gene has CDR1 SQVTM and CDR2 ANQGSEA. The CDR3 covers 14 residues. CDR3 loop: CSVVGGWADNEQFF. The CDR3 region has the DNA TGCAGCGTTGTAGGGGGCTGGGCGGACAATGAGCAGTTCTTC.

This clone occurred many times. This rearrangement joins TRBV28 to TRBJ1-4, with 7 bases that match TRBD1. The CDR3 has 13 residues. V trimming: 6 bases; J trimming: 5 bases; junction bases outside the gene matches: 3. CDR1 and CDR2 (germline): MDHEN, SYDVKM. The CDR3 DNA reads TGTGCCAGCAGACGACAGGGAAATGAAAAACTGTTTTTT. It specifies CASRRQGNEKLFF.

The V call is TRBV11-2, the J call TRBJ2-1; TRBD2 is a possible D gene (5 bases). V lost 6 bases and J 4 bases, leaving 13 bases between the germline ends. In germline, CDR1 is SGHAT, CDR2 FQNNGV. The CDR3 spans 14 residues. CDR3 in DNA: TGTGCCAGCAGAGGAGAGGGTTCGTACAATGAGCAGTTCTTC. Residues: CASRGEGSYNEQFF.